Each of the 21 T cell receptor beta chains below was sequenced from the same sample in a study of blood T cell repertoires in COVID-19. Clones were sequenced by immunoSEQ multiplex PCR, and TCRdb holds only the in-frame ones, with some missing. This sample has about 190,000 clones, with around 84% found just once. The material sequenced was peripheral blood. These receptors came from a human donor in a cohort sampled during active COVID-19.

This chain links TRBV5-1 with TRBJ1-1; no reliable D call. V was cut by 0 bases and J by 4 bases, with 7 bases left in between. Germline CDR1 and CDR2: SGHRS and YFSETQ. The CDR3 runs to 13 residues. As DNA, the CDR3 is TGCGCCAGCAGCTTGGAATACGGCACTGAAGCTTTCTTT. It translates to CASSLEYGTEAFF. Full variable domain (remainder filled in from reference TRBV5-1 and TRBJ1-1): KAGVTQTPRYLIKTRGQQVTLSCSPISGHRSVSWYQQTPGQGLQFLFEYFSETQRNKGNFPGRFSGRQFSNSRSEMNVSTLELGDSALYLCASSLEYGTEAFFGQGTRLTVV.

The CDR3 region is CASSRTGTSGFRDTQYF. CDR3 nucleotide sequence: TGTGCCAGCAGCCGAACCGGGACTAGCGGATTCAGGGATACGCAGTATTTT. V is TRBV11-2 and J is TRBJ2-3, with 11 bases matching TRBD2. Per germline, CDR1 SGHAT and CDR2 FQNNGV. V lost 5 bases and J lost 6; bases outside the gene matches: 13. The CDR3 is 17 residues long.

This clone appeared a single time. V and J are TRBV5-1 and TRBJ2-6; 8 bases match TRBD1. Germline V gene sequence: CDR1 SGHRS, CDR2 YFSETQ. CDR3 length equals 14 residues. Trimming at V came to 5 bases and at J to 4 bases, leaving 2 bases not matched to a gene. The CDR3 DNA follows: TGCGCCAGCAGGGACAGGGCCGGGGCCAACGTCCTGACTTTC. Translating it yields CASRDRAGANVLTF.

V and J are TRBV14 and TRBJ2-1, with 7 positions matching TRBD1. The V gene end was trimmed by 6 bases and the J gene end by 0 bases; junction bases not matched to a gene: 8. Germline V lookup: CDR1 SGHDN, CDR2 FVKESK. The CDR3 runs 16 residues. The CDR3 nucleotides are TGTGCCAGCAGAGGGGACAGTTCGAGCTCCTACAATGAGCAGTTCTTC. Its translation is CASRGDSSSSYNEQFF. Full variable domain (remainder filled in from reference TRBV14 and TRBJ2-1): EAGVTQFPSHSVIEKGQTVTLRCDPISGHDNLYWYRRVMGKEIKFLLHFVKESKQDESGMPNNRFLAERTGGTYSTLKVQPAELEDSGVYFCASRGDSSSSYNEQFFGPGTRLTVL.

The rearrangement uses TRBV29-1 and TRBJ1-2, with no clear D. The CDR3 consists of 11 residues. In germline, CDR1 is SQVTM, CDR2 ANQGSEA. V was shortened by 4 bases and J by 4 bases, with 7 bases between the two germline ends. The CDR3 DNA is TGCAGCGTTGGACGCGGCTATGGCTACACCTTC. This encodes CSVGRGYGYTF.

The chain links TRBV10-3 to TRBJ1-2; D is unclear. V shed 1 base and J shed 0 bases, with 15 bases lying between them. The CDR3 consists of 17 residues. The germline CDR1 and CDR2 sequences are ENHRY and SYGVKD. The CDR3 nucleotides read TGTGCCATCAGTGAGTTAGTCCGCGAGCGAGCTAACTATGGCTACACCTTC. This gives the protein CAISELVRERANYGYTF.

This sequence joins TRBV18 and TRBJ1-1; 7 nucleotides align to TRBD1. The ends lost 3 bases at V and 4 bases at J; junction bases unmatched: 8. This CDR3 has 15 amino acids. CDR1 KGHSH and CDR2 LQKENI come from the germline V gene. CDR3 amino acids: CASSPGQVKGTEAFF. CDR3 coding DNA: TGTGCCAGCTCACCCGGACAGGTCAAAGGCACTGAAGCTTTCTTT. The full variable domain, its missing parts supplied by reference TRBV18 and TRBJ1-1, is NAGVMQNPRHLVRRRGQEARLRCSPMKGHSHVYWYRQLPEEGLKFMVYLQKENIIDESGMPKERFSAEFPKEGPSILRIQQVVRGDSAAYFCASSPGQVKGTEAFFGQGTRLTVV.

The chain has TRBV10-3 and TRBJ2-1; 9 bases are shared with TRBD1. From germline, CDR1 is ENHRY and CDR2 SYGVKD. CDR3 length: 18 residues. V lost 10 bases to trimming and J lost 4 bases; unmatched junction nucleotides: 20. This CDR3 reads CATLGTGQFSSRYNEQFF. In DNA form, the CDR3 reads TGTGCCACCTTGGGGACAGGGCAGTTTTCTTCCCGTTACAATGAGCAGTTCTTC.

The chain combines TRBV19 with TRBJ2-5, with 10 bases matching TRBD2. Unmatched junction bases numbered 5, after V lost 0 bases and J lost 7 bases. The CDR3 contains 15 residues. Germline CDR1 LNHDA, CDR2 SQIVND (reference sequence). CDR3 residues: CASSIEASGRGTQYF. In DNA, the CDR3 is TGTGCCAGTAGTATAGAGGCTAGCGGGAGAGGGACCCAGTACTTC.

The chain has TRBV25-1 and TRBJ2-2; D gene uncertain. This CDR3 contains 16 residues. V lost 3 bases to trimming and J lost 2 bases, with 13 bases between them. CDR1 and CDR2 (germline): MGHDK, SYGVNS. The CDR3 sequence: CASSDQANGNTGELFF. The CDR3 DNA follows: TGTGCCAGCAGTGACCAGGCGAACGGAAACACCGGGGAGCTGTTTTTT.

The sample holds a few counts of this clone. The chain couples TRBV7-2 to TRBJ2-7; 8 bases fit TRBD2. Germline loops: CDR1 SGHTA, CDR2 FQGNSA. The CDR3 length is 15 residues. Trimming cost V 5 bases and J 0 bases; bases outside gene matches: 6. The CDR3 reads CASSLSGVSSYEQYF. The CDR3 bases are TGTGCCAGCAGCCTTAGCGGGGTTAGCTCCTACGAGCAGTACTTC.

This clone was recorded once. This sequence joins TRBV7-9 and TRBJ2-3; D uncertain. Trimming removed 0 bases from V and 4 bases from J, with 5 bases in between. The CDR3 extends over 13 amino acids. The germline gives CDR1 SEHNR, CDR2 FQNEAQ (reference sequence). CDR3 DNA: TGTGCCAGCAGCTTAGCCTTAGCAGATACGCAGTATTTT. This encodes CASSLALADTQYF.

The rearrangement joins TRBV6-2 or TRBV6-3 to TRBJ2-4; 7 nucleotides match TRBD2. The CDR3 has 16 amino acids. The ends lost 2 bases at V and 6 bases at J; junction bases unmatched: 10. Germline assignment: CDR1 MNHEY and CDR2 SVGEGT. The chain's CDR3 is CASSYGGGRVLNIQYF. CDR3 in DNA: TGTGCCAGCAGTTACGGGGGGGGACGGGTCTTAAACATTCAGTACTTC.

The chain carries TRBV29-1 and TRBJ2-3; 9 bases line up with TRBD2. Germline-derived CDR1 and CDR2 are SQVTM and ANQGSEA. After removal of 3 bases from V and 6 bases from J, the junction contained 10 bases not matched to a gene. This CDR3 has 15 residues. The DNA for the CDR3 is TGCAGCGTTGATGGGGCTAGCGGGATTATCGATACGCAGTATTTT. It specifies CSVDGASGIIDTQYF.

The J gene is TRBJ1-3, the V gene TRBV5-5; D gene unclear. Trimming removed 4 bases from V and 4 bases from J, with 15 bases in between. The CDR3 sequence is 15 residues long. Germline values: CDR1 SGHKS, CDR2 YYEKEE (reference sequence). Here the CDR3 DNA reads TGTGCCAGCAGCCCCGGCCGGTCAGGCGGAAACACCATATATTTT. It specifies CASSPGRSGGNTIYF. Full variable domain (outside the CDR3, taken from reference TRBV5-5 and TRBJ1-3): DAGVTQSPTHLIKTRGQQVTLRCSPISGHKSVSWYQQVLGQGPQFIFQYYEKEERGRGNFPDRFSARQFPNYSSELNVNALLLGDSALYLCASSPGRSGGNTIYFGEGSWLTVV.

The gene calls are TRBV19 and TRBJ1-1, with a possible D match to TRBD1 (5 bases). The length of the CDR3 is 16 residues. In germline, CDR1 is LNHDA, CDR2 SQIVND (reference sequence). V dropped 6 bases and J dropped 1 base, with 18 bases sitting between them. CDR3: CASSPSQGRRNTEAFF. DNA of the CDR3: TGTGCCAGTAGCCCGTCCCAGGGAAGAAGGAACACTGAAGCTTTCTTT.

The J gene is TRBJ1-3, the V gene TRBV2, with a weak D call TRBD1 (6 bases). CDR1 and CDR2 (germline): SNHLY, FYNNEI. This CDR3 has 14 residues. The V end was cut by 5 bases, the J end by 4 bases, with 12 bases between. CDR3 in amino acids: CASSFAGTGNTIYF. In nucleotides, the CDR3 is TGTGCCAGCAGTTTCGCAGGGACAGGAAACACCATATATTTT.

There are many counts of this clone. This chain uses TRBV5-1 with TRBJ1-4; 9 bases are a match to TRBD1. The CDR3 runs to 14 residues. V lost 4 bases and J lost 8; bases outside the gene matches: 6. The germline CDR1 and CDR2 sequences are SGHRS and YFSETQ. The chain's CDR3 is CASSLGQGEEKLFF. For the CDR3, the DNA is TGCGCCAGCAGCCTGGGACAGGGAGAGGAAAAACTGTTTTTT.

The V gene is TRBV27, the J gene TRBJ2-6; 7 nucleotides line up with TRBD2. The V gene's germline CDR1 is MNHEY and CDR2 SMNVEV (reference sequence). After removal of 4 bases from V and 0 bases from J, the junction contained 6 bases not matched to a gene. CDR3 length: 17 amino acids. This chain's CDR3 is CASSWDYGTSGANVLTF. The CDR3 nucleotides are TGTGCCAGCAGTTGGGACTACGGGACCTCTGGGGCCAACGTCCTGACTTTC.

The V call is TRBV2, the J call TRBJ1-2; TRBD1 matches 7 bases. The CDR3 length is 13 residues. V lost 6 bases to trimming and J lost 5 bases; unmatched junction nucleotides: 6. From germline, CDR1 is SNHLY and CDR2 FYNNEI. The CDR3 here is CASRDGTAYGYTF. The DNA of the CDR3 is TGTGCCAGCAGGGATGGGACAGCTTATGGCTACACCTTC.

The table lists this clone with a count of one. The rearrangement links TRBV28 to TRBJ1-4, with D perhaps TRBD1 (5 bases). Trimming took 3 bases from V and 9 from J, leaving 17 bases between them. CDR1 MDHEN and CDR2 SYDVKM come from the germline V gene. The CDR3 runs 15 residues. The CDR3 DNA reads as TGTGCCAGCAGTTTCGGACGGCAAGACAGCAAAAAACTGTTTTTT. Its translation: CASSFGRQDSKKLFF. The entire variable domain, with the rest obtained from reference TRBV28 and TRBJ1-4, is as follows: DVKVTQSSRYLVKRTGEKVFLECVQDMDHENMFWYRQDPGLGLRLIYFSYDVKMKEKGDIPEGYSVSREKKERFSLILESASTNQTSMYLCASSFGRQDSKKLFFGSGTQLSVL.